The 10 T cell receptor beta chains reported below all come from one sample, sequenced in a study of T cell repertoires in cytomegalovirus infection. TCRdb analysed the reads with MiXCR anew, one entry per CDR3 protein. The sample holds roughly 77,000 distinct CDR3 sequences, 4% seen once. Specimen: PBMCs. The receptors come from a human donor in good health (CMV status not recorded). Some clones in this sample may be carry-over from other donors' samples.

This clonotype has at least ten counts. The chain recombines TRBV11-2 with TRBJ2-2, with D perhaps being TRBD1 or TRBD2 (5 bases each). The CDR3 covers 18 residues. In germline, CDR1 is SGHAT, CDR2 FQNNGV. V dropped 5 bases and J dropped 7 bases, with 26 bases sitting between them. The CDR3 region is CASSPWWGTPQHSGELFF. DNA of the CDR3: TGTGCCAGCAGCCCATGGTGGGGGACCCCTCAACACAGCGGGGAGCTGTTTTTT.

Ten or more counts support this clonotype. J is TRBJ1-2 and V is TRBV20-1, with D perhaps TRBD1 (5 bases). Germline V gene data show CDR1 as DFQATT and CDR2 as SNEGSKA (reference sequence). The CDR3 length is 15 residues. Trimming shortened V by 3 bases and J by 8 bases, and 22 bases separated the two germline ends. CDR3 region: CSARTKNRFLAGYTF. For the CDR3, the DNA is TGCAGTGCTAGGACCAAAAACAGGTTTTTGGCCGGCTACACCTTC.

This clonotype was recorded many times. V gene TRBV7-2 combines with J gene TRBJ1-1; no clear D. There are 13 residues in the CDR3. Germline V gene data show CDR1 as SGHTA and CDR2 as FQGNSA. V dropped 5 bases and J dropped 1 base, with 8 bases sitting between them. CDR3 DNA: TGTGCCAGCAGCGGATACAAGAACACTGAAGCTTTCTTT. The encoded protein is CASSGYKNTEAFF. The full variable domain, completed using reference TRBV7-2 and TRBJ1-1, is GAGVSQSPSNKVTEKGKDVELRCDPISGHTALYWYRQSLGQGLEFLIYFQGNSAPDKSGLPSDRFSAERTGGSVSTLTIQRTQQEDSAVYLCASSGYKNTEAFFGQGTRLTVV.

This clonotype has ten or more counts. The chain couples TRBV7-2 to TRBJ1-5; TRBD1 aligns across 8 bases. This CDR3 is built from 16 residues. Germline values: CDR1 SGHTA, CDR2 FQGNSA. The trim removed 2 bases at V and 6 bases at J, leaving 9 bases unmatched. The CDR3 nucleotides read TGTGCCAGCAGCTTACTTCCAGGGGGCGCAGGTCAGCCCCAGCATTTT. Translating it yields CASSLLPGGAGQPQHF.

The CDR3 loop reads CASSLIAGIYEQYF. CDR3 sequence (DNA): TGCGCCAGCAGCTTAATAGCGGGGATCTACGAGCAGTACTTC. V and J are TRBV5-1 and TRBJ2-7; 8 positions agree with TRBD2. Trimming took 2 bases from V and 3 from J; bases not matched to a gene: 4. This CDR3 comprises 14 residues. The germline V gene encodes CDR1 SGHRS and CDR2 YFSETQ.

Within the sample, this clonotype is medium-sized. This chain uses TRBV27 with TRBJ2-3; 7 nucleotides align to TRBD2. Trimming cost V 2 bases and J 6 bases; bases outside gene matches: 14. The CDR3 covers 17 residues. Per germline, CDR1 MNHEY and CDR2 SMNVEV (reference sequence). The CDR3 here is CASSLGYGGSSSDTQYF. CDR3 nucleotides: TGTGCCAGCAGTTTAGGTTACGGCGGGAGTTCATCTGATACGCAGTATTTT.

This clonotype was counted only a few times. This rearrangement joins TRBV7-8 to TRBJ1-1; a possible D gene is TRBD1 (5 bases). Trimming left V 1 base short and J 11 bases short, with 14 bases between. This CDR3 has 13 residues. Per the germline V gene, CDR1 is SGHVS and CDR2 is FQNEAQ. The chain's CDR3 is CASSLDRLQGAFF. The DNA for the CDR3 is TGTGCCAGCAGCTTAGATCGGCTCCAGGGCGCTTTCTTT.

This clonotype occurred many times. The V gene is TRBV5-7, the J gene TRBJ2-7; tentatively, D is TRBD2 (6 bases). TRBV5-7 is recorded as an ORF, its role being uncertain. Trimming stripped 2 bases from V and 4 bases from J, with 16 bases between. The CDR3 length is 15 residues. Here the CDR3 reads CASSFLVTGSYEQYF. The CDR3 DNA reads TGTGCCAGCAGCTTTTTGGTAACCGGGAGTTACGAGCAGTACTTC.

This clonotype was detected many times. One junction end does not reproduce the germline sequence, and a read error may be involved. The V and J genes are TRBV7-6 and TRBJ2-1; D unresolved. Germline values: CDR1 SGHVS, CDR2 FNYEAQ. CDR3 length: 12 amino acids. The CDR3 protein is CASSTRYDEQFF. CDR3 coding DNA: TGTGCCAGCAGCACCCGCTACGATGAGCAGTTCTTC. The complete variable domain, with remaining parts taken from reference TRBV7-6 and TRBJ2-1, reads GAGVSQSPRYKVTKRGQDVALRCDPISGHVSLYWYRQALGQGPEFLTYFNYEAQQDKSGLPNDRFSAERPEGSISTLTIQRTEQRDSAMYRCASSTRYDEQFFGPGTRLTVL.

This clonotype was observed at least ten times. The V gene is TRBV6-2 or TRBV6-3, the J gene TRBJ2-2; D is uncertain. Germline V gene sequence: CDR1 MNHEY, CDR2 SVGEGT. Trimming shortened V by 8 bases and J by 1 base, and 11 bases separated the two germline ends. This CDR3 spans 14 amino acids. The CDR3 sequence is CASFIDKNTGELFF. In DNA form, the CDR3 reads TGTGCCAGCTTCATTGACAAGAACACCGGGGAGCTGTTTTTT.